The source of this T cell receptor beta chain is a study of identical twins. Study findings and constraints: It was cross-sectional statistical analysis, not following the same donors, that the conclusions relied on. Cord blood's abundant beta clonotypes had fewer insertions, unlike memory repertoires. For out-of-frame beta sequences, excess twin sharing was weaker.

As for this clonotype: Antigen: not known.

V lost 2 bases, J lost 11 bases, and 8 bases stayed unmatched. CDR3 length equals 14 residues. Germline CDR1 reads SGHVS; CDR2 reads FNYEAQ. The authors used template switching to add a universal primer site and gave cDNA unique molecular identifiers. One entry per CDR3 protein results from TCRdb running MiXCR on the 5' RACE reads. The sample lists 1.5 million to 2 million distinct CDR3 sequences, more than 30% occurring once. This rearrangement joins TRBV7-6 to TRBJ2-5; TRBD2 matches at 10 bases. This sequence originates from a newborn girl in good health. Sequencing was done on a sample of cord blood. CDR3 sequence reads: CASSLPSGSDEQYF. In DNA, the CDR3 is TGTGCCAGCAGCTTACCTAGCGGGAGCGATGAGCAGTACTTC.